These 25 T cell receptor beta chains came from one sample sequenced in a study of tumor and adjacent non-tumor tissue in lung cancer. A modified ARM-PCR protocol with three rounds of nested PCR amplified TCRbeta. Each CDR3 protein gets one entry after TCRdb re-called the multiplex PCR reads with MiXCR. The table records approximately 71,000 distinct CDR3 sequences, around 60% of them present only once. RNA was extracted from bulk tissue without any cell sorting. Specimen: lung tumor tissue. The source is a man aged 45-65 years with non-small cell lung cancer.

The rearrangement uses TRBV2 and TRBJ2-5; TRBD1 matches at 7 bases. V lost 7 bases and J lost 1; bases outside the gene matches: 12. The germline V gene has CDR1 SNHLY and CDR2 FYNNEI. The CDR3 sequence is 16 residues long. In nucleotides, the CDR3 is TGTGCCAGCACAGCTACCATTGGGACAGCCCAAGAGACCCAGTACTTC. It encodes CASTATIGTAQETQYF.

The chain has TRBV7-9 and TRBJ1-4, with 7 positions matching TRBD1. Unmatched junction bases numbered 13, after V lost 5 bases and J lost 13 bases. This CDR3 comprises 14 residues. Germline V gene data show CDR1 as SEHNR and CDR2 as FQNEAQ (reference sequence). The CDR3 loop reads CASSPLLGQTRLFF. The CDR3 coding sequence is TGTGCCAGCAGCCCACTTTTGGGACAGACAAGACTGTTTTTT.

For this clonotype: The junction does not match germline at one end; this may be a read error. The V gene is TRBV11-2, the J gene TRBJ2-3; D may be TRBD1 or TRBD2 (5 bases each). The germline V gene has CDR1 SGHAT and CDR2 FQNNGV. The CDR3 is made up of 16 amino acids. In DNA form, the CDR3 reads TGTGCCAGCAGCTTAGGGGGGTCATATAGCACAGATACACAGTATTTT. Translating gives CASSLGGSYSTDTQYF.

This clonotype was detected many times. The V gene is TRBV6-1, the J gene TRBJ2-1; D is unresolved. Germline V CDR1 and CDR2: MNHNS, SASEGT. The CDR3 spans 14 residues. V was clipped by 4 bases and J by 5 bases, with 12 bases between them. For the CDR3, the DNA is TGTGCCAGCAGTGTGGGTACAGCGAACAATGAGCAGTTCTTC. Its translation is CASSVGTANNEQFF.

About this clonotype itself: This CDR3 is missing its conserved last phenylalanine or tryptophan, likely due to a read error. V usage is TRBV6-6 and J usage is TRBJ2-4; D is uncertain. Germline V gives CDR1 MNHNY, CDR2 SVGAGI (reference sequence). The CDR3 length is 14 residues. The CDR3 here is CAGSSGIAKNIQYI. In nucleotides, the CDR3 is TGTGCCGGCAGTTCCGGAATAGCCAAAAACATTCAGTACATC.

This clonotype was seen repeatedly, ten times or more. The CDR3 carries no conserved terminal phenylalanine or tryptophan, so it likely arises from a read error. Because the CDR3's place on the DNA is in doubt, the DNA is left out and the CDR3 is given as listed by TCRdb. The rearrangement links TRBV10-2 to TRBJ2-7; TRBD2, as called in the table, went unchecked against the DNA. Germline assignment: CDR1 WSHSY and CDR2 SAAADI. The CDR3 comprises 12 residues, both ends counted. The CDR3 here is CASSEVRDFLAL.

A word on this clonotype: This could be a read error, since a much larger clone is one nucleotide away. The chain uses TRBV12-3 or TRBV12-4 and TRBJ2-1; the D gene is possibly TRBD2 (6 bases). V gave up 8 bases and J gave up 8 bases, with 13 bases separating them. The CDR3 runs 12 residues. CDR3 sequence (DNA): TGTGCCAGCGGCTCTAGGGAGGATGAGCAGTTCTTC. Translated: CASGSREDEQFF.

This chain joins TRBV20-1 and TRBJ2-1; TRBD2 agrees at 9 bases. V was pared by 0 bases and J by 8 bases, with 14 bases of the junction left unmatched. From germline, CDR1 is DFQATT and CDR2 SNEGSKA (reference sequence). This CDR3 region has 17 residues. The CDR3, as DNA: TGCAGTGCTAGAGATCTTATTTCTAGCGGGACGGTCTATGAGCAGTTCTTC. Translated, it gives CSARDLISSGTVYEQFF.

Only a few counts were recorded for this clonotype. Given a much more abundant clone one base away, this may be a read error. This chain connects TRBV5-6 to TRBJ1-2; D ambiguous. The CDR3 length is 12 residues. Per the germline V gene, CDR1 is SGHDT and CDR2 is YYEEEE. The CDR3 here is CTSSSGDYGYTF. DNA of the CDR3: TGTACCAGCAGTTCTGGGGACTATGGCTACACCTTC.

This clonotype was detected many times. This chain uses TRBV4-1 with TRBJ1-6; TRBD1 might be the D (5 bases). This CDR3 contains 15 residues. The V and J ends lost 7 bases and 10 bases respectively, with 20 bases between them. The V gene's germline CDR1 is MGHRA and CDR2 YSYEKL. CDR3 bases: TGCGCCAGCACCGTGGGTTACCAGCGGGGCTCACCCCTCCACTTT. Its protein is CASTVGYQRGSPLHF.

Comments on this clonotype: The conserved final phenylalanine or tryptophan is absent from the CDR3, which likely points to a read error. The V and J genes are TRBV7-9 and TRBJ2-3, with 7 bases matching TRBD2. This CDR3 spans 16 amino acids. The germline gives CDR1 SEHNR, CDR2 FQNEAQ (reference sequence). V dropped 1 base and J dropped 6; count of bases not matched to a gene: 10. CDR3 sequence reads: CASSLVTGGRADTQYL. As DNA, the CDR3 is TGTGCCAGCAGCTTAGTAACGGGAGGTCGAGCTGATACGCAGTATCTT.

The rearrangement uses TRBV29-1 and TRBJ1-1, with D uncertain. Germline V CDR1 and CDR2: SQVTM, ANQGSEA. CDR3 length: 13 amino acids. Trimming took off 5 bases at V and 4 bases at J, with 14 bases between the two ends. Written as DNA, the CDR3 is TGCAGCGTTTGTTCAACACTGGGCACTGAAGCTTTCTTT. This codes for CSVCSTLGTEAFF.

V and J are TRBV11-2 and TRBJ2-5; either TRBD1 or TRBD2 may supply D (6 bases each). V dropped 2 bases and J dropped 7 bases, with 26 bases sitting between them. This CDR3 has 18 amino acids. The germline V gene has CDR1 SGHAT and CDR2 FQNNGV. CDR3 sequence (DNA): TGTGCCAGCAGCTTACTGGAACTAGTGGGGGGCGCGTATATGACCCAGTACTTC. Encoded protein: CASSLLELVGGAYMTQYF. The complete variable domain, with remaining parts taken from reference TRBV11-2 and TRBJ2-5, reads EAGVAQSPRYKIIEKRQSVAFWCNPISGHATLYWYQQILGQGPKLLIQFQNNGVVDDSQLPKDRFSAERLKGVDSTLKIQPAKLEDSAVYLCASSLLELVGGAYMTQYFGPGTRLLVL.

In this sample, this clonotype turned up many times. CDR3 DNA: TGTGCCAGCAGCCAAGCTTCGACAAGCTACGAGCAGTACTTC. It translates to CASSQASTSYEQYF. The chain recombines TRBV4-2 with TRBJ2-7; no definite D call. The CDR3 consists of 14 residues. Germline CDR1 and CDR2: LGHNA and YNFKEQ. V was clipped by 1 base and J by 3 bases, with 10 bases between them.

As for this clonotype: Since a much larger clone is just one base distant, this may be a read error. This chain connects TRBV25-1 to TRBJ2-7, with D perhaps assigned TRBD1 or TRBD2 (5 bases each). The CDR3 has 13 residues. Trimming cost V 2 bases and J 3 bases, with 8 bases left between them. Per germline, CDR1 MGHDK and CDR2 SYGVNS. This chain's CDR3 is CASSEGGLYEQYF. As DNA, the CDR3 is TGTGCCAGCAGTGAAGGGGGTCTCTACGAGCAGTACTTC.

By frequency in the sample, this clonotype is medium-sized. V and J are TRBV6-1 and TRBJ2-7; 10 bases map to TRBD1. The J segment lost 9 bases and the V segment lost 6 bases, leaving 11 bases of the junction unmatched. CDR1 MNHNS and CDR2 SASEGT come from the germline V gene. This CDR3 comprises 14 residues. The CDR3 nucleotides are TGTGCCAGCAGCCGCGGGACAGGGGCTCCGGGGCAGTACTTC. Its translation is CASSRGTGAPGQYF.

To note about this clonotype: A much larger clone sits a single nucleotide away, making a read error possible. V usage is TRBV28 and J usage is TRBJ2-5; maybe TRBD1 (5 bases). CDR1 MDHEN and CDR2 SYDVKM come from the germline V gene. This CDR3 spans 14 amino acids. V was cut by 6 bases and J by 2 bases, with 13 bases left in between. The CDR3 nucleotides read TGTGCCAGCAGACCGTTAGGGGTGCAAGAGACCCAGTACTTC. Translation gives CASRPLGVQETQYF.

Concerning this clonotype: A junction end diverges from the germline sequence, so it may reflect a read error. The CDR3 is CASSRVGGVGSQPQHF. In nucleotides, the CDR3 is TGTGCCAGTAGCCGAGTGGGAGGGGTCGGCAGTCAGCCCCAGCATTTT. This sequence joins TRBV4-2 and TRBJ1-5; perhaps TRBD1 as D (5 bases). Per germline, CDR1 LGHNA and CDR2 YNFKEQ. The CDR3 sequence is 16 residues long.

Concerning this clonotype itself: A read error may produce the germline difference seen at one junction end. V is TRBV29-1 and J is TRBJ1-4, with D perhaps TRBD1 (6 bases). Germline-derived CDR1 and CDR2 are SQVTM and ANQGSEA. The CDR3 runs to 13 residues. DNA of the CDR3: TGCAGCCTTGAAGCTGTGGGACACGAGAAACTGTTTTTT. This sequence encodes CSLEAVGHEKLFF.

Regarding this clonotype: A read error may account for a junction end that differs from germline. The chain combines TRBV11-3 with TRBJ2-3; TRBD2 matches 10 bases. Germline V gene sequence: CDR1 SGHNT, CDR2 YENEEA. The CDR3 runs to 17 residues. CDR3 residues: CASSIGISGGWTDTQYF. The CDR3 DNA is TGTGCCAGCAGCATCGGGATTAGCGGGGGGTGGACAGATACGCAGTACTTT. The full variable domain, with the rest looked up from reference TRBV11-3 and TRBJ2-3, is EAGVVQSPRYKIIEKKQPVAFWCNPISGHNTLYWYLQNLGQGPELLIRYENEEAVDDSQLPKDRFSAERLKGVDSTLKIQPAELGDSAVYLCASSIGISGGWTDTQYFGPGTRLTVL.

The rearrangement uses TRBV10-3 and TRBJ2-5, with D possibly TRBD2 on 5 matching bases. Germline CDR1 reads ENHRY; CDR2 reads SYGVKD. Trimming pared 5 bases from V and 5 bases from J, leaving 9 bases between. CDR3 length equals 12 residues. The CDR3 sequence: CAISSGKETQYF. The DNA for the CDR3 is TGTGCCATCAGTTCCGGGAAGGAGACCCAGTACTTC.

As regards this clonotype: Its ends do not fully match the called genes, so a read error is possible. This chain uses TRBV11-2 with TRBJ1-3; 12 bases line up with TRBD1. Germline values: CDR1 SGHAT, CDR2 FQNNGV. This CDR3 is built from 18 residues. CDR3 sequence: CTSGSRDRGHTGGNTIYF. The CDR3 coding sequence is TGTACCAGCGGCTCCCGGGACAGGGGGCACACCGGGGGAAACACCATATATTTT.

This clonotype was counted at least ten times. Possible read error: a much larger clone is one base away. V is TRBV10-3 and J is TRBJ2-5; tentatively, D is TRBD1 (5 bases). Germline lookup yields CDR1 ENHRY and CDR2 SYGVKD. CDR3 length: 11 residues. In nucleotides, the CDR3 is TGTGCCACACAGGTCCAAGAGACCCGGTACTTC. Amino acid sequence: CATQVQETRYF.

This clonotype was picked up many times. The CDR3 DNA reads as TGTGCCAGCAGGCCCGGACAGGGCCCCACAGATACGCAGTATTTT. The encoded protein is CASRPGQGPTDTQYF. The gene calls are TRBV6-6 and TRBJ2-3; TRBD1 matches at 8 bases. With V trimmed by 6 bases and J by 2 bases, 7 bases remained unmatched. This CDR3 has 15 amino acids. Per the germline V gene, CDR1 is MNHNY and CDR2 is SVGAGI (reference sequence).

As concerns this clonotype: This may stem from a read error, because a much larger clone lies one nucleotide away. The chain joins TRBV11-2 to TRBJ2-5; D is possibly TRBD2 (6 bases). Germline V gene sequence: CDR1 SGHAT, CDR2 FQNNGV. The CDR3 length is 16 residues. Trimming took 1 base from V and 4 from J, leaving 16 bases between them. CDR3 nucleotide sequence: TGTGCCAGCAGCTTAGGACTAGTGGAGGAACGAGAGACCCAGTACTTC. This gives the protein CASSLGLVEERETQYF.